The present T cell receptor beta chain was sequenced within a study of regulatory T cells in long-lasting Graves disease. Per germline, CDR1 SGHDT and CDR2 YYEEEE. This CDR3 has 15 amino acids. About this clonotype itself: A much larger clone lies one base from this, so it may be a read error.

Indicated time point: newly diagnosed GD, antithyroid drugs for less than 3 months. From RNA extracted from PBMCs, the TCR library was made. CDR3 regions were amplified by Arm-PCR using iRepertoire HTBI primers to build TCR beta libraries. TCRdb reprocessed the multiplex PCR reads via MiXCR and lists one record per CDR3 protein. The sample has about 440,000 distinct CDR3 sequences, about 17% seen once. A further study also used this sample, focusing on T cells in Graves' hyperthyroidism and ophthalmopathy.

Source: peripheral blood mononuclear cells (PBMCs), taken at new diagnosis, from a patient treated with antithyroid drugs. The V and J genes are TRBV5-6 and TRBJ2-3; 8 nucleotides line up with TRBD2. The TCR was taken from a woman aged 18-35 years with Graves disease. CDR3: CASSLRAGVIDAQYF. CDR3 sequence (DNA): TGTGCCAGCAGCTTGAGAGCGGGAGTTATAGATGCGCAGTATTTT.